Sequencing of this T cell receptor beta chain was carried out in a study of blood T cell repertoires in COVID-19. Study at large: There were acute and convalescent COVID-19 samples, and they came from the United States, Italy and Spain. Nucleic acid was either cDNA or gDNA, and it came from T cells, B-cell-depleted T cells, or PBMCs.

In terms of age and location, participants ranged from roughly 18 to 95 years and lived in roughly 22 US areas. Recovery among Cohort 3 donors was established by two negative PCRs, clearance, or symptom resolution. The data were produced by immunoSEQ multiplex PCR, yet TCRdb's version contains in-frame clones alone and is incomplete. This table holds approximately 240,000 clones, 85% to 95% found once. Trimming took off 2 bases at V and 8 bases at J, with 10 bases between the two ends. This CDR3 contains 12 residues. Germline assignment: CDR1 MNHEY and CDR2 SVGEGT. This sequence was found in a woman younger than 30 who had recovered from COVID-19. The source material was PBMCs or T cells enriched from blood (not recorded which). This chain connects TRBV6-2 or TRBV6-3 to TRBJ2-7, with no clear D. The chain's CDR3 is CASSYATDKQYF. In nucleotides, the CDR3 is TGTGCCAGCAGTTACGCTACAGATAAGCAGTACTTC.